This entry lists 29 T cell receptor beta chains sequenced from one sample in a study of blood T cells in healthy people across ages (dated by TCRdb to 2013 to 2016). The method behind the library was 5' RACE. These reads were obtained on an Illumina HiSeq 2500. A second roughly 6 to 12 cycle PCR used a sample-barcoded 5' primer and a J-beta primer mix. TCRdb's own reprocessing of the public reads used fastp at Q25 and MiXCR and kept productive beta chains. Rows are unified per CDR3 protein, each entry keeping the most common DNA and genes. Present in this sample are 1,100,000 or so distinct CDR3 sequences, 45% of which were seen just once. The ten largest clones capture about 20% of the sample. Sequenced input: blood. The receptors here all came from a woman in her sixties or seventies in good health.

The table lists this clonotype with a few counts. The CDR3: CSVAVLNQPQHF. For the CDR3, the DNA is TGCAGTGTGGCGGTCCTCAATCAGCCCCAGCATTTT. The chain couples TRBV20-1 to TRBJ1-5, with D hard to call. CDR1 is DFQATT and CDR2 is SNEGSKA in the germline V gene (reference sequence). Trimming removed 7 bases from V and 3 bases from J, with 10 bases in between. CDR3 length: 12 amino acids.

The rearrangement uses TRBV5-1 and TRBJ2-7; TRBD1 matches 11 bases. After removal of 5 bases from V and 6 bases from J, the junction contained 7 bases not matched to a gene. Germline loops: CDR1 SGHRS, CDR2 YFSETQ. The CDR3 covers 14 residues. The CDR3 DNA follows: TGCGCCAGCAGACCCGGACAGGGGGCCTTCGAGCAGTACTTC. This gives the protein CASRPGQGAFEQYF.

This clonotype was seen more than once but under ten times. This sequence joins TRBV5-1 and TRBJ2-1, with 11 bases aligning to TRBD2. Germline CDR1 reads SGHRS; CDR2 reads YFSETQ. CDR3 length: 15 amino acids. Trimming at V came to 3 bases and at J to 7 bases, leaving 6 bases not matched to a gene. The CDR3 DNA sequence: TGCGCCAGCAGCTCGGGACTAGCGGTGACAAATGAGCAGTTCTTC. It translates to CASSSGLAVTNEQFF.

CDR3 DNA sequence: TGTGCCAGCAGCCAAGAAATGGTAGCCATATACGAGCAGTACTTC. It translates to CASSQEMVAIYEQYF. This chain joins TRBV4-2 and TRBJ2-7; D is unclear. The CDR3 runs to 15 residues. From germline, CDR1 is LGHNA and CDR2 YNFKEQ. V was pared by 0 bases and J by 4 bases, with 13 bases between.

This chain connects TRBV14 to TRBJ2-4, with TRBD2 matching 7 bases. TRBJ2-5 matches the DNA end more closely, so the J call is doubtful. Germline V gene data show CDR1 as SGHDN and CDR2 as FVKESK. The CDR3 loop spans 16 amino acids. DNA of the CDR3: TGTGCCAGCAGCCCGCTAGGGGCGGGAGATCGGGAGACCCAGTACTTC. Protein sequence: CASSPLGAGDRETQYF.

J is TRBJ2-4 and V is TRBV20-1; TRBD1 aligns across 7 bases. Matching the DNA end better, TRBJ2-5 makes the J call doubtful. CDR1 and CDR2 from the germline V gene are DFQATT and SNEGSKA (reference sequence). The CDR3 sequence is 14 residues long. The CDR3 sequence: CSVSQQGQGETQYF. CDR3 in DNA: TGCAGTGTTAGCCAACAGGGGCAGGGTGAGACCCAGTACTTC.

This clonotype was seen a handful of times. This chain joins TRBV3-1 and TRBJ2-6; 8 positions agree with TRBD1. V lost 1 base and J lost 0; bases outside the gene matches: 5. Germline assignment: CDR1 LGHDT and CDR2 YNNKEL (reference sequence). CDR3 size: 18 residues. The CDR3 loop reads CASSQVRGLLSGANVLTF. The CDR3 DNA is TGTGCCAGCAGCCAAGTCAGGGGGCTCCTCTCTGGGGCCAACGTCCTGACTTTC.

The chain uses TRBV12-3 or TRBV12-4 and TRBJ1-5; D uncertain. This CDR3 spans 14 amino acids. Trimming shortened V by 3 bases and J by 0 bases, and 6 bases separated the two germline ends. In DNA form, the CDR3 reads TGTGCCAGCAGTTTCGAGGGTAGCAATCAGCCCCAGCATTTT. Translated, it gives CASSFEGSNQPQHF.

This rearrangement joins TRBV20-1 to TRBJ2-5; 7 bases line up with TRBD1. This CDR3 has 15 residues. V dropped 4 bases and J dropped 0; count of bases not matched to a gene: 8. Germline V CDR1 and CDR2: DFQATT, SNEGSKA (reference sequence). CDR3 amino acids: CSAKGQVEYQETQYF. The DNA for the CDR3 is TGCAGTGCTAAAGGACAGGTGGAGTACCAAGAGACCCAGTACTTC.

J is TRBJ1-5 and V is TRBV28, with TRBD1 matching 9 bases. Germline-derived CDR1 and CDR2 are MDHEN and SYDVKM. The CDR3 loop spans 14 amino acids. The J segment lost 6 bases and the V segment lost 4 bases, leaving 4 bases of the junction unmatched. The CDR3 sequence is CASSSTGGSQPQHF. CDR3 DNA: TGTGCCAGCAGTTCCACAGGGGGCAGTCAGCCCCAGCATTTT. Full variable domain (outside the CDR3, taken from reference TRBV28 and TRBJ1-5): DVKVTQSSRYLVKRTGEKVFLECVQDMDHENMFWYRQDPGLGLRLIYFSYDVKMKEKGDIPEGYSVSREKKERFSLILESASTNQTSMYLCASSSTGGSQPQHFGDGTRLSIL.

In regard to this clonotype: Relative to the germline gene, one junction end is altered; a read error may explain this. This chain uses TRBV29-1 with TRBJ1-2; D is unresolved. The CDR3 runs to 11 residues. The germline V gene has CDR1 SQVTM and CDR2 ANQGSEA. As DNA, the CDR3 is TGCAGCGTCCCTGAGAACTATGGCCACACCTTC. It specifies CSVPENYGHTF.

The rearrangement links TRBV29-1 to TRBJ2-6; D is ambiguous. Germline V gene data show CDR1 as SQVTM and CDR2 as ANQGSEA. Trimming left V 6 bases short and J 0 bases short, with 12 bases between. The CDR3 runs 15 residues. The CDR3 protein is CSVSVGHSGANVLTF. The CDR3 DNA reads as TGCAGCGTCAGTGTGGGCCACTCTGGGGCCAACGTCCTGACTTTC.

This clonotype has more than one count but fewer than ten. The chain carries TRBV20-1 and TRBJ1-2; D uncertain. Looked up from germline, CDR1 is DFQATT and CDR2 is SNEGSKA (reference sequence). The CDR3 covers 11 residues. Trimming stripped 2 bases from V and 8 bases from J, with 9 bases between. CDR3 amino acids: CSARTWIGYTF. CDR3 coding DNA: TGCAGTGCTAGAACTTGGATAGGCTACACCTTC.

V gene TRBV10-3 combines with J gene TRBJ2-3; D not certain. CDR1 ENHRY and CDR2 SYGVKD come from the germline V gene. This CDR3 comprises 11 residues. V lost 8 bases and J lost 6, with 9 bases in between. CDR3 DNA: TGTGCCATCGGCAGGCTTGATACGCAGTATTTT. Its protein is CAIGRLDTQYF.

This rearrangement joins TRBV28 to TRBJ2-7, with TRBD1 matching 7 bases. From germline, CDR1 is MDHEN and CDR2 SYDVKM. The ends lost 8 bases at V and 5 bases at J; junction bases unmatched: 15. CDR3 length: 15 amino acids. CDR3 nucleotides: TGTGCCAGCGGACAGGAGGCCGAAAGGAGAGACGAGCAGTACTTC. Residues: CASGQEAERRDEQYF.

This clonotype appeared a single time. The genes are TRBV28 and TRBJ1-2; D not certain. Per germline, CDR1 MDHEN and CDR2 SYDVKM. Trimming cost V 4 bases and J 4 bases, with 10 bases left between them. The CDR3 loop spans 13 amino acids. The CDR3 DNA reads TGTGCCAGCAGTTCGGACGTATCCTATGGCTACACCTTC. It specifies CASSSDVSYGYTF.

In its sample, this clonotype was seen once. This chain links TRBV6-5 with TRBJ2-2; 8 nucleotides agree with TRBD1. The CDR3 runs to 13 residues. Germline V lookup: CDR1 MNHEY, CDR2 SVGAGI. Trimming took 8 bases from V and 7 from J; bases not matched to a gene: 6. The CDR3, as DNA: TGTGCCAGCGAAACAGGGGGTCACGGGGAGCTGTTTTTT. Encoded protein: CASETGGHGELFF.

The CDR3 bases are TGTGCCAGCAGCCCTGGACAGGGCACCTCTGGGGCCAACGTCCTGACTTTC. Its protein product is CASSPGQGTSGANVLTF. V and J are TRBV5-6 and TRBJ2-6, with 8 nucleotides matching TRBD1. This CDR3 contains 17 residues. Germline CDR1 and CDR2: SGHDT and YYEEEE. The V gene end was trimmed by 4 bases and the J gene end by 0 bases; junction bases not matched to a gene: 6.

The CDR3 sequence: CASSSLPRRYEQYF. The DNA for the CDR3 is TGTGCCAGCAGTTCCCTTCCGAGGAGATACGAGCAGTACTTC. The chain joins TRBV28 to TRBJ2-7; D remains ambiguous. The germline V and J ends were trimmed by 4 bases and 4 bases, with 14 bases remaining between them. This CDR3 is 14 amino acids long. Germline loops: CDR1 MDHEN, CDR2 SYDVKM.

V is TRBV12-3 or TRBV12-4 and J is TRBJ2-1; 8 nucleotides align to TRBD2. The CDR3 is made up of 15 amino acids. Trimming took 4 bases from V and 6 from J; bases not matched to a gene: 8. The CDR3 sequence: CASSSTSARPNEQFF. The CDR3 DNA reads as TGTGCCAGCAGTTCGACTAGCGCCCGACCCAATGAGCAGTTCTTC.

In this sample, this clonotype turned up a few times. The CDR3 sequence: CSARERSGTRTHNEQFF. DNA for the CDR3: TGCAGTGCTAGAGAAAGATCCGGGACTCGAACCCACAATGAGCAGTTCTTC. The chain recombines TRBV20-1 with TRBJ2-1; D possibly corresponds to TRBD2 (6 bases). The CDR3 covers 17 residues. V was cut by 0 bases and J by 5 bases, with 20 bases left in between. Looked up from germline, CDR1 is DFQATT and CDR2 is SNEGSKA (reference sequence).

The rearrangement joins TRBV20-1 to TRBJ2-1, with TRBD2 as a possible D gene (6 bases). The V end was cut by 3 bases, the J end by 9 bases, with 15 bases between. The CDR3 is made up of 13 amino acids. Germline V gene sequence: CDR1 DFQATT, CDR2 SNEGSKA (reference sequence). The CDR3 DNA sequence: TGCAGTGCTAGGACGGGAGACTTCCGTGAGCAGTTCTTC. It is translated as CSARTGDFREQFF.

This chain uses TRBV7-2 with TRBJ1-4, with 8 positions matching TRBD1. This CDR3 has 15 residues. J lost 4 bases, V lost 5 bases, and 6 bases had no gene match. Germline loops: CDR1 SGHTA, CDR2 FQGNSA. CDR3 nucleotide sequence: TGTGCCAGCAGCACTCAGGGGGCCGGTAATGAAAAACTGTTTTTT. Protein product: CASSTQGAGNEKLFF.

This clonotype turned up a few times. The V gene is TRBV9, the J gene TRBJ2-1, with TRBD2 as a possible D gene (5 bases). V was shortened by 6 bases and J by 0 bases, with 10 bases between the two germline ends. This CDR3 region has 14 residues. In germline, CDR1 is SGDLS, CDR2 YYNGEE. CDR3 loop: CASNLGDSYNEQFF. The CDR3 nucleotides read TGTGCCAGCAACCTGGGAGACTCCTACAATGAGCAGTTCTTC.

This clonotype was detected a few times. The V and J genes are TRBV14 and TRBJ2-1; D call uncertain. The CDR3 is 13 residues long. V was pared by 5 bases and J by 8 bases, with 13 bases between. The germline gives CDR1 SGHDN, CDR2 FVKESK. The CDR3 coding sequence is TGTGCCAGCAGCAGGGCAGTGATCTATGAGCAGTTCTTC. Translation gives CASSRAVIYEQFF.

The rearrangement joins TRBV10-2 to TRBJ2-7; D tentatively reads TRBD1 or TRBD2 (5 bases each). The J call may be incorrect, as the DNA end agrees better with TRBJ2-5. Germline CDR1 is WSHSY and CDR2 is SAAADI. The CDR3 covers 14 residues. Here the CDR3 reads CASSGDGRRETQYF. The CDR3 DNA reads TGCGCCAGCAGTGGGGACGGAAGGCGAGAGACCCAGTACTTC.

V is TRBV9 and J is TRBJ2-1; D unresolved. The germline gives CDR1 SGDLS, CDR2 YYNGEE. Trimming took off 4 bases at V and 6 bases at J, with 14 bases between the two ends. The CDR3 is made up of 14 amino acids. The CDR3 DNA is TGTGCCAGCAGCCGTCCCCCACCGGGCAATGAGCAGTTCTTC. Translated, it gives CASSRPPPGNEQFF.

V usage is TRBV6-1 and J usage is TRBJ2-3; no definite D call. The CDR3 sequence is 15 residues long. The germline V gene encodes CDR1 MNHNS and CDR2 SASEGT. With 0 bases removed from V and 1 base from J, the gap between germline ends came to 8 bases. The CDR3 DNA follows: TGTGCCAGCAGTGAAGCGGGGTGGGGCACAGATACGCAGTATTTT. Encoded protein: CASSEAGWGTDTQYF.

About this clonotype: At one end the junction does not follow the germline gene, possibly because of a read error. The chain has TRBV2 and TRBJ1-6; the D is unclear. Looked up from germline, CDR1 is SNHLY and CDR2 is FYNNEI. The CDR3 runs to 13 residues. In nucleotides, the CDR3 is TGTGCCAGCAGCGAAGGGAGGATTGGACCCCTCCACTTT. Translated: CASSEGRIGPLHF.